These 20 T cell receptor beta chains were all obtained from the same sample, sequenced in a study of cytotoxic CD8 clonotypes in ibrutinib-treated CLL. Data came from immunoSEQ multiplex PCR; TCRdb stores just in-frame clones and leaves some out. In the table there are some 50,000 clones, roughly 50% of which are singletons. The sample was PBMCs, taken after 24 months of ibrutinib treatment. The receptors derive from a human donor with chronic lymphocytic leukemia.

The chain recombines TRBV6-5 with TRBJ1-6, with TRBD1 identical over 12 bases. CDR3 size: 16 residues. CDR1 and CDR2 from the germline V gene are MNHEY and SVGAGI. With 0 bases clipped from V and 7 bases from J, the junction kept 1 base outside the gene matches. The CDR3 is CASSYSGTGGNSPLHF. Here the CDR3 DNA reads TGTGCCAGCAGTTACTCGGGGACAGGGGGCAATTCACCCCTCCACTTT.

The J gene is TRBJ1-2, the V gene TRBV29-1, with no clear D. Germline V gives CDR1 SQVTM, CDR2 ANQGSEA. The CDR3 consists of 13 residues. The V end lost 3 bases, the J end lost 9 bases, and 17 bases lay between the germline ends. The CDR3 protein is CSVDSAGSRSYTF. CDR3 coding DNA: TGCAGCGTTGACTCGGCCGGCTCCCGAAGCTACACCTTC.

The CDR3 reads CASSLGTGASGYGYTF. CDR3 sequence (DNA): TGTGCCAGCAGCCTCGGTACAGGGGCTTCGGGCTATGGCTACACCTTC. V and J are TRBV5-6 and TRBJ1-2; TRBD1 agrees at 7 bases. This CDR3 contains 16 residues. Trimming at V came to 4 bases and at J to 4 bases, leaving 13 bases not matched to a gene. Germline V gene lookup returns CDR1 SGHDT and CDR2 YYEEEE.

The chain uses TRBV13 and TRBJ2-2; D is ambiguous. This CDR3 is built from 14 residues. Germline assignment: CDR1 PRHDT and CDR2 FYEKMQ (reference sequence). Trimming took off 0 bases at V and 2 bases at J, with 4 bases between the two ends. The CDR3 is CASSLGINTGELFF. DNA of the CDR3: TGTGCCAGCAGCTTAGGCATTAACACCGGGGAGCTGTTTTTT.

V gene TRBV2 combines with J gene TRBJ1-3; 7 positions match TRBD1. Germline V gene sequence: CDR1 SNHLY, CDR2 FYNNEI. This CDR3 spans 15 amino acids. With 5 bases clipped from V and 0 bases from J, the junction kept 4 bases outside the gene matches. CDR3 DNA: TGTGCCAGCAGTCGACAGGGAAACTCTGGAAACACCATATATTTT. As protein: CASSRQGNSGNTIYF.

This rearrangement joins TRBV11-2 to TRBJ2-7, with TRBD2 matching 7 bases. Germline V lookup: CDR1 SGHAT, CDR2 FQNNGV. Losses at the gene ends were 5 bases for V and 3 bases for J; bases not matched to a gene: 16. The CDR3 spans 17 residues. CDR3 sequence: CASSPSSWEGAFYEQYF. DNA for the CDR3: TGTGCCAGCAGCCCATCTAGCTGGGAGGGCGCGTTCTACGAGCAGTACTTC.

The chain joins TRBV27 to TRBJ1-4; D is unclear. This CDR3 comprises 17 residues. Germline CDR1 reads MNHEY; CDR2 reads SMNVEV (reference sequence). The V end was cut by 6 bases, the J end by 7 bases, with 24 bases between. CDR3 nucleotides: TGTGCCAGCAGCAACATAAAAGGGCGCGGGAAGGGTGAAAAACTGTTTTTT. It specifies CASSNIKGRGKGEKLFF.

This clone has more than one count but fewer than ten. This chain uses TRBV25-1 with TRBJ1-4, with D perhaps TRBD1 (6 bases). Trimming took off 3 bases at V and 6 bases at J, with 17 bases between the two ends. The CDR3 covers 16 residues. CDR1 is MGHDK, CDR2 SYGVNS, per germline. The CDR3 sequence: CASSEPSQGRDEKLFF. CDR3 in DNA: TGTGCCAGCAGTGAGCCGTCACAGGGCAGGGATGAAAAACTGTTTTTT.

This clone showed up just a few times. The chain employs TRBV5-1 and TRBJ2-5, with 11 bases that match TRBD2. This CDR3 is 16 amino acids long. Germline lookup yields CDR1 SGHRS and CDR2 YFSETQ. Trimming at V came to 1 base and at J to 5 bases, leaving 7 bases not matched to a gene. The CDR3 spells CASSLRLAGGRETQYF. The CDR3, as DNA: TGCGCCAGCAGCTTGAGGCTAGCGGGAGGTAGGGAGACCCAGTACTTC.

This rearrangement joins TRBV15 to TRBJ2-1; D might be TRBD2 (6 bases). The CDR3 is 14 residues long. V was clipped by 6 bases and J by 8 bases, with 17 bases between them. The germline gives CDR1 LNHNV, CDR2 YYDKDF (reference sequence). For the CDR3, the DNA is TGTGCCACCAGGAGGGGACTCCAAGGCCATGAGCAGTTCTTC. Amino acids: CATRRGLQGHEQFF.

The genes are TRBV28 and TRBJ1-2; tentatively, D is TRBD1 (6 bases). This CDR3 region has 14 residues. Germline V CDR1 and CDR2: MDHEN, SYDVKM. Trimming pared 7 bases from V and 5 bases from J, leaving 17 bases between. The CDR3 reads CASILSGTPYGYTF. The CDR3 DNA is TGTGCCAGCATCCTATCCGGGACACCTTATGGCTACACCTTC.

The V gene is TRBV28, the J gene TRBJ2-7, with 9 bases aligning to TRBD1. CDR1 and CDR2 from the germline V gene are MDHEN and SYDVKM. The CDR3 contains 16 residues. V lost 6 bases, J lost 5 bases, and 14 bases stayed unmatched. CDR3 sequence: CASRQEGGTGLNEQYF. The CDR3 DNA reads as TGTGCCAGCAGACAAGAGGGGGGGACAGGGCTAAACGAGCAGTACTTC.

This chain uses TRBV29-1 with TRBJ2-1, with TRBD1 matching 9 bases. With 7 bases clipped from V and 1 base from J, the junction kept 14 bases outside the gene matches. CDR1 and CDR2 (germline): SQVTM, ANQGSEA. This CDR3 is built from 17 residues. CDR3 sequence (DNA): TGCAGCGGAACCGGGACAGGGCCTTTTCTTTCCTACAATGAGCAGTTCTTC. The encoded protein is CSGTGTGPFLSYNEQFF.

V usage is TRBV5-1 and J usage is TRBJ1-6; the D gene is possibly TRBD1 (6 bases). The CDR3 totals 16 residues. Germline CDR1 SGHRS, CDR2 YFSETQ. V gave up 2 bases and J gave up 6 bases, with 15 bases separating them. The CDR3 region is CASSFQEPGANSPLHF. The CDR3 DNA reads TGCGCCAGCAGCTTCCAAGAGCCGGGGGCTAATTCACCCCTCCACTTT.

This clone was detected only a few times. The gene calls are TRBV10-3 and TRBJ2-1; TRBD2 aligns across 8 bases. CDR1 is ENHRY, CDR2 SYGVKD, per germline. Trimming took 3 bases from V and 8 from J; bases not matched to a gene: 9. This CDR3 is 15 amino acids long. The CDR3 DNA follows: TGTGCCATCAGTGAAGGGCTCGGGGGGGCACATGAGCAGTTCTTC. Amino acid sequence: CAISEGLGGAHEQFF.

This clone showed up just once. This CDR3 is CASRGGLGANVLTF. In DNA form, the CDR3 reads TGTGCCAGCAGGGGGGGTCTAGGGGCCAACGTCCTGACTTTC. The chain couples TRBV6-5 to TRBJ2-6; TRBD2 is a possible D gene (6 bases). CDR1 is MNHEY, CDR2 SVGAGI, per germline. V gave up 6 bases and J gave up 4 bases, with 10 bases separating them. CDR3 length: 14 amino acids.

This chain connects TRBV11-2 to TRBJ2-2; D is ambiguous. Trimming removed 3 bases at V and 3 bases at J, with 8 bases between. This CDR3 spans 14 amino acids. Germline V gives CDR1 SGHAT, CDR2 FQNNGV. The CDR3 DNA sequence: TGTGCCAGCAGCTTCGGGCAGTACACCGGGGAGCTGTTTTTT. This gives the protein CASSFGQYTGELFF. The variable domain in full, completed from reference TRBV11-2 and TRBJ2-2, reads EAGVAQSPRYKIIEKRQSVAFWCNPISGHATLYWYQQILGQGPKLLIQFQNNGVVDDSQLPKDRFSAERLKGVDSTLKIQPAKLEDSAVYLCASSFGQYTGELFFGEGSRLTVL.

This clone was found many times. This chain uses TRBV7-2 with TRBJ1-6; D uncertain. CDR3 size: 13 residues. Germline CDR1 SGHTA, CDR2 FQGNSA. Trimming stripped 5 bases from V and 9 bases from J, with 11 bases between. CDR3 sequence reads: CASSPAPSSPLHF. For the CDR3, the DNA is TGTGCCAGCAGCCCCGCACCCAGTTCACCCCTCCACTTT.

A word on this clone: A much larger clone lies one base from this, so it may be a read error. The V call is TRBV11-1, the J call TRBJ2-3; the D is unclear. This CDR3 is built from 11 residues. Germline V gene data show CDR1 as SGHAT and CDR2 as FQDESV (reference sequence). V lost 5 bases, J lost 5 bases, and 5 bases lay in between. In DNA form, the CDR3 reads TGTGCCAGCAGCCTCGGAGATACGCAGTATTTT. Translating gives CASSLGDTQYF.

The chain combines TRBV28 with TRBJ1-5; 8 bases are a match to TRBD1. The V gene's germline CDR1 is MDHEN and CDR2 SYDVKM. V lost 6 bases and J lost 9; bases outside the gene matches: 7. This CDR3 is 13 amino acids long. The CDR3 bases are TGTGCCAGCAGCTCGCAGGGGGCTGCGCCCCAGCATTTT. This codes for CASSSQGAAPQHF.